The 26 T cell receptor beta chains presented below share a single source sample, sequenced in a study of blood T cell repertoires in COVID-19. Profiled with immunoSEQ multiplex PCR; TCRdb holds only in-frame clones, not every one. The sample has over 85,000 clones; 70% to 90% are singletons. The sample comprised peripheral blood. Receptor source: a woman of 80 years or more with active COVID-19.

This chain's CDR3 is CASSTTGGQNIQYF. The CDR3 DNA sequence: TGCGCCAGCAGCACGACAGGGGGGCAAAACATTCAGTACTTC. The V and J genes are TRBV5-1 and TRBJ2-4; TRBD1 aligns across 9 bases. J gave up 5 bases and V 4 bases, and 4 bases lay outside the gene matches. Germline V gene lookup returns CDR1 SGHRS and CDR2 YFSETQ. This CDR3 is built from 14 residues. Complete variable domain (other parts from reference TRBV5-1 and TRBJ2-4): KAGVTQTPRYLIKTRGQQVTLSCSPISGHRSVSWYQQTPGQGLQFLFEYFSETQRNKGNFPGRFSGRQFSNSRSEMNVSTLELGDSALYLCASSTTGGQNIQYFGAGTRLSVL.

This clone was detected a few times. The chain uses TRBV5-4 and TRBJ2-7, with D unresolved. Trimming took off 2 bases at V and 0 bases at J, with 9 bases between the two ends. The CDR3 runs 14 residues. The V gene's germline CDR1 is SGHNT and CDR2 YYREEE (reference sequence). The CDR3 sequence is CASSFGGSSYEQYF. The CDR3 DNA reads TGTGCCAGCAGCTTTGGCGGATCCTCCTACGAGCAGTACTTC. Using reference TRBV5-4 and TRBJ2-7 for the parts outside the CDR3, the full variable domain is ETGVTQSPTHLIKTRGQQVTLRCSSQSGHNTVSWYQQALGQGPQFIFQYYREEENGRGNFPPRFSGLQFPNYSSELNVNALELDDSALYLCASSFGGSSYEQYFGPGTRLTVT.

V usage is TRBV27 and J usage is TRBJ2-5, with TRBD1 matching 7 bases. The CDR3 has 14 residues. Trimming cost V 2 bases and J 5 bases; bases outside gene matches: 5. The germline V gene has CDR1 MNHEY and CDR2 SMNVEV (reference sequence). CDR3 sequence: CASSLRQGGETQYF. The CDR3 DNA reads TGTGCCAGCAGTTTAAGACAGGGTGGCGAGACCCAGTACTTC.

This clone was detected a few times. The chain joins TRBV28 to TRBJ2-3; D is unresolved. V shed 1 base and J shed 3 bases, with 2 bases lying between them. CDR3 length equals 12 residues. From germline, CDR1 is MDHEN and CDR2 SYDVKM. Here the CDR3 DNA reads TGTGCCAGCAGTTTATCGACAGATACGCAGTATTTT. It codes for CASSLSTDTQYF.

V usage is TRBV5-4 and J usage is TRBJ2-3; maybe TRBD2 (7 bases). Germline V gene sequence: CDR1 SGHNT, CDR2 YYREEE (reference sequence). Trimming removed 4 bases at V and 0 bases at J, with 12 bases between. The CDR3 is 15 amino acids. This CDR3 reads CASSGGGPSTDTQYF. Here the CDR3 DNA reads TGTGCCAGCAGCGGGGGGGGGCCTAGCACAGATACGCAGTATTTT. Based on the CDR3 plus reference TRBV5-4 and TRBJ2-3, the full variable domain is ETGVTQSPTHLIKTRGQQVTLRCSSQSGHNTVSWYQQALGQGPQFIFQYYREEENGRGNFPPRFSGLQFPNYSSELNVNALELDDSALYLCASSGGGPSTDTQYFGPGTRLTVL.

This chain's CDR3 is CASSSGLYNEQFF. CDR3 nucleotide sequence: TGTGCCAGCAGCTCCGGACTTTACAATGAGCAGTTCTTC. This chain joins TRBV11-2 and TRBJ2-1; TRBD2 is a possible D gene (5 bases). V dropped 4 bases and J dropped 4 bases, with 8 bases sitting between them. The germline CDR1 and CDR2 sequences are SGHAT and FQNNGV. This CDR3 region has 13 residues.

This chain connects TRBV14 to TRBJ1-4, with no clear D. V was clipped by 0 bases and J by 5 bases, with 13 bases between them. The CDR3 has 16 residues. Germline V gives CDR1 SGHDN, CDR2 FVKESK. The CDR3, as DNA: TGTGCCAGCAGCCAAGAGCGGGTCGGCCAGAATGAAAAACTGTTTTTT. It specifies CASSQERVGQNEKLFF.

The V and J genes are TRBV7-2 and TRBJ2-7; 14 nucleotides match TRBD2. The ends lost 5 bases at V and 3 bases at J; junction bases unmatched: 3. Germline V gene lookup returns CDR1 SGHTA and CDR2 FQGNSA. The CDR3 is made up of 15 amino acids. The CDR3 DNA sequence: TGTGCCAGCAGCATGGGACTAGCGGGAGTCTACGAGCAGTACTTC. Translating it yields CASSMGLAGVYEQYF.

The V gene is TRBV2, the J gene TRBJ1-1, with D unresolved. Looked up from germline, CDR1 is SNHLY and CDR2 is FYNNEI. The CDR3 is made up of 13 amino acids. Trimming removed 1 base at V and 3 bases at J, with 6 bases between. Here the CDR3 reads CASSEEADTEAFF. CDR3 bases: TGTGCCAGCAGTGAAGAAGCCGACACTGAAGCTTTCTTT.

V gene TRBV7-9 combines with J gene TRBJ1-2; no clear D gene. Looked up from germline, CDR1 is SEHNR and CDR2 is FQNEAQ (reference sequence). CDR3 length: 13 residues. Trimming removed 1 base from V and 4 bases from J, with 7 bases in between. The CDR3 region is CASSLGDGYGYTF. In nucleotides, the CDR3 is TGTGCCAGCAGCTTAGGAGATGGCTATGGCTACACCTTC.

This rearrangement joins TRBV28 to TRBJ2-5; 7 bases align to TRBD2. The V segment lost 5 bases and the J segment 2 bases; nucleotides outside the gene matches: 29. Per the germline V gene, CDR1 is MDHEN and CDR2 is SYDVKM. CDR3 length: 22 amino acids. CDR3 amino acids: CASSRYRGLADVSLRKQETQYF. In nucleotides, the CDR3 is TGTGCCAGCAGTCGCTATCGGGGCCTAGCGGATGTTTCCCTTCGCAAACAAGAGACCCAGTACTTC.

V is TRBV7-8 and J is TRBJ1-5, with a weak D call TRBD1 (5 bases). V was shortened by 4 bases and J by 1 base, with 20 bases between the two germline ends. CDR3 length: 18 amino acids. Germline V gives CDR1 SGHVS, CDR2 FQNEAQ. The CDR3 loop reads CASSSYGGWGSSNQPQHF. CDR3 nucleotides: TGTGCCAGCAGCTCTTATGGGGGGTGGGGGAGCAGCAATCAGCCCCAGCATTTT.

The genes are TRBV19 and TRBJ1-5; TRBD1 might be the D (6 bases). Germline loops: CDR1 LNHDA, CDR2 SQIVND (reference sequence). The CDR3 is made up of 15 amino acids. Trimming removed 7 bases from V and 0 bases from J, with 13 bases in between. The CDR3 is CASTGTLLSNQPQHF. The CDR3 region has the DNA TGTGCCAGTACGGGGACACTCCTTAGCAATCAGCCCCAGCATTTT.

J is TRBJ2-7 and V is TRBV18; 8 bases fit TRBD2. Germline trimming cut 0 bases from V and 5 bases from J; bases unmatched to any gene: 9. The CDR3 is made up of 16 amino acids. The germline gives CDR1 KGHSH, CDR2 LQKENI. CDR3 DNA sequence: TGTGCCAGCTCACCACCTACCGGGAGGGCCGTAAACGAGCAGTACTTC. The encoded protein is CASSPPTGRAVNEQYF.

The chain is built from TRBV4-3 and TRBJ2-1; TRBD1 matches at 9 bases. The germline gives CDR1 LGHNA, CDR2 YSLEER. With V trimmed by 5 bases and J by 7 bases, 0 bases remained unmatched. The CDR3 totals 12 residues. The CDR3 reads CASSDRGNEQFF. CDR3 sequence (DNA): TGCGCCAGCAGCGACAGGGGGAATGAGCAGTTCTTC.

The J gene is TRBJ2-1, the V gene TRBV7-9, with TRBD2 identical over 10 bases. The V segment lost 1 base and the J segment 6 bases; nucleotides outside the gene matches: 6. Germline values: CDR1 SEHNR, CDR2 FQNEAQ (reference sequence). The CDR3 sequence is 16 residues long. CDR3 protein: CASSLVRVAGGNEQFF. In nucleotides, the CDR3 is TGTGCCAGCAGCTTAGTTCGGGTAGCGGGAGGCAATGAGCAGTTCTTC.

The CDR3 DNA sequence: TGTGCCAGCAGCTTATATGAGACCCAGTACTTC. It encodes CASSLYETQYF. This chain connects TRBV7-2 to TRBJ2-5; the D is unclear. The germline CDR1 and CDR2 sequences are SGHTA and FQGNSA. The CDR3 extends over 11 amino acids. V shed 2 bases and J shed 5 bases, with 3 bases lying between them.

This chain joins TRBV15 and TRBJ1-5, with 9 bases aligning to TRBD1. This CDR3 spans 15 amino acids. The germline V gene encodes CDR1 LNHNV and CDR2 YYDKDF (reference sequence). The V segment lost 5 bases and the J segment 6 bases; nucleotides outside the gene matches: 8. The CDR3 DNA is TGTGCCACCAGCGGGCCACAGGGGGCTGGTCAGCCCCAGCATTTT. It translates to CATSGPQGAGQPQHF.

This clone was seen more than once but under ten times. The chain employs TRBV19 and TRBJ1-3; TRBD1 is a possible D gene (6 bases). V lost 6 bases, J lost 2 bases, and 11 bases lay in between. The CDR3 runs 14 residues. Germline CDR1 is LNHDA and CDR2 is SQIVND (reference sequence). CDR3 DNA sequence: TGTGCCAGTAGGCCCACAGGGACTGGAAACACCATATATTTT. It encodes CASRPTGTGNTIYF.

The rearrangement links TRBV27 to TRBJ1-6; no definite D call. This CDR3 region has 14 residues. V was clipped by 4 bases and J by 10 bases, with 14 bases between them. Germline-derived CDR1 and CDR2 are MNHEY and SMNVEV (reference sequence). The CDR3, as DNA: TGTGCCAGCAGTTCTATCGTAACGGGGTCACCCCTCCACTTT. It is translated as CASSSIVTGSPLHF.

This chain connects TRBV28 to TRBJ2-2; D is unresolved. There are 13 residues in the CDR3. Germline-derived CDR1 and CDR2 are MDHEN and SYDVKM. Trimming pared 6 bases from V and 5 bases from J, leaving 10 bases between. The CDR3 region is CASSLVETGELFF. The CDR3 region has the DNA TGTGCCAGCAGCCTGGTCGAGACCGGGGAGCTGTTTTTT. Supplemented by reference TRBV28 and TRBJ2-2, the full variable domain reads DVKVTQSSRYLVKRTGEKVFLECVQDMDHENMFWYRQDPGLGLRLIYFSYDVKMKEKGDIPEGYSVSREKKERFSLILESASTNQTSMYLCASSLVETGELFFGEGSRLTVL.

The chain combines TRBV6-5 with TRBJ2-3; the match to TRBD2 covers 9 bases. The CDR3 is 16 residues long. V gave up 4 bases and J gave up 4 bases; unmatched junction bases: 9. Germline lookup yields CDR1 MNHEY and CDR2 SVGAGI. The CDR3 sequence: CASSFLRREGADTQYF. The CDR3 nucleotides read TGTGCCAGCAGTTTCCTTAGGCGGGAGGGCGCAGATACGCAGTATTTT.

This clone came up once. V and J are TRBV10-3 and TRBJ2-3; 9 bases fit TRBD2. CDR3 length equals 17 residues. The germline V gene has CDR1 ENHRY and CDR2 SYGVKD. V lost 3 bases and J lost 10; bases outside the gene matches: 17. Here the CDR3 reads CAISDSKTSGIFLSQYF. Here the CDR3 DNA reads TGTGCCATCAGTGACTCCAAGACTAGCGGAATATTCCTCTCGCAGTATTTT.

The CDR3 DNA reads TGTGCCAGCAGTTGGACAGGGGCCGGCACCTACGAGCAGTACTTC. Translation: CASSWTGAGTYEQYF. This chain joins TRBV28 and TRBJ2-7, with TRBD1 matching 9 bases. The CDR3 has 15 amino acids. Germline V gene sequence: CDR1 MDHEN, CDR2 SYDVKM. The V segment lost 4 bases and the J segment 2 bases; nucleotides outside the gene matches: 6.

This chain links TRBV9 with TRBJ2-6; the D is unclear. Deletions cut 0 bases from V and 2 bases from J, with 9 bases between. The CDR3 contains 16 residues. Per germline, CDR1 SGDLS and CDR2 YYNGEE. CDR3 in amino acids: CASSVGWQAGANVLTF. The CDR3 DNA is TGTGCCAGCAGCGTAGGATGGCAGGCTGGGGCCAACGTCCTGACTTTC.

Comment on this clone: One end of the junction varies from germline; a read error may be responsible. V is TRBV20-1 and J is TRBJ2-5; D might be TRBD1 (6 bases). The CDR3 consists of 10 residues. CDR1 is DFQATT, CDR2 SNEGSKA, per germline (reference sequence). In nucleotides, the CDR3 is TGCAGTGCTAGGAGGGGGACGGTTCACTTC. Encoded protein: CSARRGTVHF.